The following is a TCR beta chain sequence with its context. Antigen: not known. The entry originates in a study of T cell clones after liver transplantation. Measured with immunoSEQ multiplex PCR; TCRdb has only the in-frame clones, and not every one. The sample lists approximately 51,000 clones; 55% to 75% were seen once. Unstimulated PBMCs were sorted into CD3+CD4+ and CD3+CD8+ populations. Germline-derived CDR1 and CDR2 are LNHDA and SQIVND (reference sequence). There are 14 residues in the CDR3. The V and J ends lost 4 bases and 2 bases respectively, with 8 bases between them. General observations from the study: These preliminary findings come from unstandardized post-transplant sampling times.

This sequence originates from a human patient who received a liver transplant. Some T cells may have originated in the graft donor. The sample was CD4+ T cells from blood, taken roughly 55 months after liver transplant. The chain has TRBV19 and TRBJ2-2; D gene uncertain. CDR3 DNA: TGTGCCAGTAGTACCCCCATTAACACCGGGGAGCTGTTTTTT. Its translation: CASSTPINTGELFF.